The 2 T cell receptor beta chains presented below share a single source sample, sequenced in a study of cytomegalovirus exposure and HLA in healthy donors (dated by TCRdb to the late 2010s). The library relied on the immunoSEQ multiplex PCR assay. A mixture of 60 forward primers for TCR Vbeta segments and 13 reverse primers for TCR Jbeta segments was used in the multiplex PCR. The clones in this table, taken by TCRdb from immuneACCESS, are in-frame only. Not every clone is retained; where verified, under half of the shortfall comes from an unresolved V gene, and the cause of the rest is unknown. Present in this sample are about 150,000 clones, over 75% of which were seen just once. Of the sample, 5.6% falls within the top ten clones. The material sequenced was PBMCs. The receptors were gathered from a woman between 40 and 50 years old in good health and CMV-seropositive.

The V and J genes are TRBV2 and TRBJ2-7; 7 bases align to TRBD1. The V and J ends lost 8 bases and 3 bases, in that order; junction bases with no gene match: 7. The CDR3 sequence is 13 residues long. Looked up from germline, CDR1 is SNHLY and CDR2 is FYNNEI. The CDR3 reads CASSRGQNYEQYF. CDR3 nucleotides: TGTGCCAGCTCCCGGGGACAGAACTACGAGCAGTACTTC. Full variable domain (missing parts from reference TRBV2 and TRBJ2-7): EPEVTQTPSHQVTQMGQEVILRCVPISNHLYFYWYRQILGQKVEFLVSFYNNEISEKSEIFDDQFSVERPDGSNFTLKIRSTKLEDSAMYFCASSRGQNYEQYFGPGTRLTVT.

The table lists this clone with a few counts. This sequence joins TRBV10-3 and TRBJ1-1; D not certain. This CDR3 comprises 14 residues. With 10 bases removed from V and 0 bases from J, the gap between germline ends came to 15 bases. Germline V gene data show CDR1 as ENHRY and CDR2 as SYGVKD. The CDR3 region has the DNA TGTGCCACCCATCACCCCAGTTTGAACACTGAAGCTTTCTTT. It yields the protein CATHHPSLNTEAFF.